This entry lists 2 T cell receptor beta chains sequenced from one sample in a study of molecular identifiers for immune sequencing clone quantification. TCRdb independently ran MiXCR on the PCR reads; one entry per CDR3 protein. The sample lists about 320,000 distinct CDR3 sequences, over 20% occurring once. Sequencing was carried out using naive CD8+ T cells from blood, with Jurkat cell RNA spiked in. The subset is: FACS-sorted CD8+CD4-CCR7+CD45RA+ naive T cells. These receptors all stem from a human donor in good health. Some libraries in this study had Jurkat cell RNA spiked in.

This CDR3 is CAWSGAVTLAKNIQYF. The CDR3 DNA sequence: TGTGCCTGGAGTGGTGCGGTGACGCTAGCCAAAAACATTCAGTACTTC. This rearrangement joins TRBV30 to TRBJ2-4, with D uncertain. The germline CDR1 and CDR2 sequences are GTSNPN and SVGIG (reference sequence). V was cut by 1 base and J by 0 bases, with 13 bases left in between. The CDR3 runs to 16 residues.

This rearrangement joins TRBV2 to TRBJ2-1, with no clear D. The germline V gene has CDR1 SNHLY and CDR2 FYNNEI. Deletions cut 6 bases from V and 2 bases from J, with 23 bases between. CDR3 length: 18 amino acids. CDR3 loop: CASRSWPSQTYTYNEQFF. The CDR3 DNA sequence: TGTGCCAGCAGAAGTTGGCCCTCACAAACCTATACCTACAATGAGCAGTTCTTC.